The clone carrying this TCR beta chain was counted only a few times. The entry originates in a study of T cells in Graves' hyperthyroidism and ophthalmopathy. CDR1 is LNHNV, CDR2 YYDKDF, per germline (reference sequence). The length of the CDR3 is 12 residues. V gave up 5 bases and J gave up 1 base, with 5 bases separating them. The CDR3 regions of TCR beta were amplified from RNA transcripts. HTBI primers were the set used in a first-round RT-PCR of the TCR CDR3. TCRdb fed the multiplex PCR reads into MiXCR, producing one record per CDR3 protein. The data show roughly 380,000 distinct CDR3 sequences, about 13% seen once.

V usage is TRBV15 and J usage is TRBJ1-2; D gene unclear. Sequenced input: blood. This sequence was found in a young woman with Graves' hyperthyroidism. This CDR3 reads CATSGVNYGYTF. For the CDR3, the DNA is TGTGCCACCAGCGGGGTTAACTATGGCTACACCTTC.